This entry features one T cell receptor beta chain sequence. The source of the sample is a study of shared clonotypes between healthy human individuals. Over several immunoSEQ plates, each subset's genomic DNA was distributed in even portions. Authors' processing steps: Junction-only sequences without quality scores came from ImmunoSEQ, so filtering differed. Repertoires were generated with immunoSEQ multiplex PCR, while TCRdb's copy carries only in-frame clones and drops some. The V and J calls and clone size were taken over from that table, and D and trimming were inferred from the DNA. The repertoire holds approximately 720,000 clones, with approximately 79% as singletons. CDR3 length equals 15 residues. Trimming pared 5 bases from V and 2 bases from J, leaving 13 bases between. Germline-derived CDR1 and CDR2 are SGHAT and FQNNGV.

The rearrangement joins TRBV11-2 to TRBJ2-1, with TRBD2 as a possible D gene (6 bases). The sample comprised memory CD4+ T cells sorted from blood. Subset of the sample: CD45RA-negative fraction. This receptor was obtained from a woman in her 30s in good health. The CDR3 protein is CASSILSGPYNEQFF. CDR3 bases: TGTGCCAGCAGCATCCTTAGCGGCCCCTACAATGAGCAGTTCTTC.